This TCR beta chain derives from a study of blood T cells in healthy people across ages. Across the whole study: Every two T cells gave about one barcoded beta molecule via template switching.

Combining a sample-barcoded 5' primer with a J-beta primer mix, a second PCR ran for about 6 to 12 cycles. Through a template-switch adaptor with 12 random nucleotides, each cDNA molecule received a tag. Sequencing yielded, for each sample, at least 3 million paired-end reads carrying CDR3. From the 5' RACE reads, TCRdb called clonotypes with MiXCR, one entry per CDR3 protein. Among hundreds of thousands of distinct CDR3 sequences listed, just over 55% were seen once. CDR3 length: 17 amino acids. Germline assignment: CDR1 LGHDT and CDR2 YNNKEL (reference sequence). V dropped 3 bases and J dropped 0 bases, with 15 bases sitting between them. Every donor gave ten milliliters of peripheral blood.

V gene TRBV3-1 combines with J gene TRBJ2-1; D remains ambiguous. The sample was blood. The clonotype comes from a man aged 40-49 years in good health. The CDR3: CASSQSPARSSYNEQFF. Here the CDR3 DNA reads TGTGCCAGCAGCCAGTCCCCAGCGAGGAGCTCCTACAATGAGCAGTTCTTC.